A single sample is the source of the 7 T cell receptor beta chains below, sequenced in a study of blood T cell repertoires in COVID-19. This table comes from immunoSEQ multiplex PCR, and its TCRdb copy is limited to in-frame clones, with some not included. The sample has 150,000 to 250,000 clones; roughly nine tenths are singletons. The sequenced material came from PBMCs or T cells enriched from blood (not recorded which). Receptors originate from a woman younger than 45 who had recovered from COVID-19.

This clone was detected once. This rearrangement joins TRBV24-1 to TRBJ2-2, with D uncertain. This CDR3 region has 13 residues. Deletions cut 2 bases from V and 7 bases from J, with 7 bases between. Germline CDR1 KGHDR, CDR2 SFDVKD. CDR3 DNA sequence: TGTGCCACCAGTGATTCAGAATACGGGGAGCTGTTTTTT. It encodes CATSDSEYGELFF.

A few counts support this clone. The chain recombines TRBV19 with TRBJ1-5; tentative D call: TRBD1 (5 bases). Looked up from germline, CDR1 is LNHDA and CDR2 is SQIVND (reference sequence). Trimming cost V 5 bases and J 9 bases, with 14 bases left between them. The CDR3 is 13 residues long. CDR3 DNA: TGTGCCAGTAGTTCGACAGACTCGCGGCCCCAGCATTTT. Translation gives CASSSTDSRPQHF.

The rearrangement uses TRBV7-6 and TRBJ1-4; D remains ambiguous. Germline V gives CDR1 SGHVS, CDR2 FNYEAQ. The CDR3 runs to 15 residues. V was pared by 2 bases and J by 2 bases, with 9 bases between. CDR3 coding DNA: TGTGCCAGCAGCTTATTGCGAGGGACTAATGAAAAACTGTTTTTT. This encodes CASSLLRGTNEKLFF. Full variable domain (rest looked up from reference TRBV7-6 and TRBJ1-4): GAGVSQSPRYKVTKRGQDVALRCDPISGHVSLYWYRQALGQGPEFLTYFNYEAQQDKSGLPNDRFSAERPEGSISTLTIQRTEQRDSAMYRCASSLLRGTNEKLFFGSGTQLSVL.

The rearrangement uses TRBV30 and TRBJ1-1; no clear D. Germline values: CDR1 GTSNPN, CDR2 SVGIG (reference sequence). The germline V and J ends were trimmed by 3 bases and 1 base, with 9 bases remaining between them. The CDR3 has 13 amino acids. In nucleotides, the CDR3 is TGTGCCTGGAGATGGCAGGAGAACACTGAAGCTTTCTTT. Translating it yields CAWRWQENTEAFF.

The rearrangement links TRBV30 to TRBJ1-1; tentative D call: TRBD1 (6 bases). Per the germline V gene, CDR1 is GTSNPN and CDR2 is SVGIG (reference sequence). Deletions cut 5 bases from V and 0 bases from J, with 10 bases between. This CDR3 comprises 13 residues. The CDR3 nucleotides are TGTGCCTGGGTTACAGGGATGAACACTGAAGCTTTCTTT. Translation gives CAWVTGMNTEAFF.

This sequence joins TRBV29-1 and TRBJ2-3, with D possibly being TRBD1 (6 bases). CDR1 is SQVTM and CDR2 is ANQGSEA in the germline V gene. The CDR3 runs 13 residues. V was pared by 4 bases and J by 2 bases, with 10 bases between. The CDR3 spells CSVGGDNTDTQYF. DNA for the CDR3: TGCAGCGTTGGAGGGGACAACACAGATACGCAGTATTTT.

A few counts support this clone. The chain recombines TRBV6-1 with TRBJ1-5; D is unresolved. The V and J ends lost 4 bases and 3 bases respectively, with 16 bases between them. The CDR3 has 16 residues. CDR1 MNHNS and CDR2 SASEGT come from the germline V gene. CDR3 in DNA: TGTGCCAGCAGTGGGTGGATTGAGGATGCCAATCAGCCCCAGCATTTT. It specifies CASSGWIEDANQPQHF.